Below are 2 T cell receptor beta chains sequenced from a single sample in a study of tumor-infiltrating lymphocytes in primary liver carcinoma. Researchers generated TCR beta cDNA from around 0.55 ug of total RNA, relying on a constant-region primer. Modified slightly, ARM-PCR produced TCR beta libraries over three nested multiplex PCR rounds. PCR rounds one and two used TRBV1-TRBV30 forward primers with a C-beta reverse primer for roughly 9 cycles each. TCRdb called the multiplex PCR reads again in MiXCR, with one record for every CDR3 protein. Altogether around 29,000 distinct CDR3 sequences are present, about three quarters being singletons, with the ten largest covering roughly a third. From unsorted bulk tissue weighing about 17-30 mg, DNA and RNA were co-extracted. The sequencing input was liver tumor tissue from sampling region 5. Subset noted: tumor region T5, tumor centre. The receptor source for this set is a man aged 40-50 years with primary liver carcinoma and hepatitis B virus infection.

As regards this clonotype: This could be a read error, since a much larger clone is one nucleotide away. This sequence joins TRBV11-1 and TRBJ1-1; no clear D gene. The CDR3 extends over 13 amino acids. Germline V gene lookup returns CDR1 SGHAT and CDR2 FQDESV (reference sequence). The CDR3 sequence is CATSHQVNTEAFF. CDR3 DNA: TGTGCTACCAGCCACCAGGTGAACACTGAAGCTTTCTTT.

Turning to this clonotype: The junction shows a germline mismatch at one end, possibly a read error. The chain has TRBV20-1 and TRBJ2-1, with 8 bases that match TRBD2. Per germline, CDR1 DFQATT and CDR2 SNEGSKA (reference sequence). The CDR3 contains 15 residues. The CDR3 loop is CSATLREAGYTEQFF. The CDR3 bases are TGCAGTGCTACACTGCGGGAGGCGGGGTACACTGAGCAGTTCTTC.